This T cell receptor beta chain was documented in a study of blood T cell repertoires in COVID-19. On the study more broadly: The cDNA or gDNA used as material had been derived from T cells, B-cell-depleted T cells, or PBMCs.

Authors' methods: Amplification from reference gene primers served as the basis for estimated nucleated cell counts. Assay: immunoSEQ multiplex PCR; the TCRdb copy retains only in-frame clones and omits some. V and J calls and clone size come straight from that table; D and trimming were deduced from the DNA. The table records roughly 100,000 clones, 84% of them present only once. The sequence was collected from a woman aged 60 to 75 with acute or convalescent COVID-19. Input material: peripheral blood.

The DNA for the CDR3 is TGCGCCAGCAGCTTGAGGGGTGGATTGAACACTGAAGCTTTCTTT. It yields the protein CASSLRGGLNTEAFF. The rearrangement uses TRBV5-1 and TRBJ1-1; possibly TRBD1 for D (5 bases). Germline CDR1 and CDR2: SGHRS and YFSETQ. V was clipped by 1 base and J by 0 bases, with 10 bases between them. This CDR3 has 15 amino acids.